The 19 T cell receptor beta chains presented below share a single source sample, sequenced in a study of Graves' ophthalmopathy and Graves' hyperthyroidism. The TCR beta CDR3 regions underwent amplification from RNA transcripts. The first-round RT-PCR employed HTBI primers together with the Qiagen OneStep RT-PCR kit. A multiplex PCR was then performed as the second round. One entry per CDR3 protein results from TCRdb running MiXCR on the multiplex PCR reads. The sample has roughly 700,000 distinct CDR3 sequences, roughly 40% seen once. Specimen: peripheral blood. These receptors were obtained from an adult man with Graves' ophthalmopathy.

This clonotype was counted at least ten times. A junction boundary mismatches the germline segment, possibly from a read error. The CDR3 sequence: CASSEDTGYEQYF. CDR3 nucleotide sequence: TGTGCCAGCAGCGAAGACACAGGGTACGAGCAGTACTTC. This sequence joins TRBV2 and TRBJ2-7; TRBD1 is a possible D gene (6 bases). CDR1 and CDR2 (germline): SNHLY, FYNNEI. CDR3 length equals 13 residues. Combining the CDR3 with reference TRBV2 and TRBJ2-7 gives the whole variable domain EPEVTQTPSHQVTQMGQEVILRCVPISNHLYFYWYRQILGQKVEFLVSFYNNEISEKSEIFDDQFSVERPDGSNFTLKIRSTKLEDSAMYFCASSEDTGYEQYFGPGTRLTVT.

V usage is TRBV20-1 and J usage is TRBJ1-5; 9 bases line up with TRBD1. The V gene's germline CDR1 is DFQATT and CDR2 SNEGSKA (reference sequence). The CDR3 has 15 residues. The ends lost 5 bases at V and 4 bases at J; junction bases unmatched: 9. The CDR3 nucleotides are TGCAGTGCTGGACTACAGGGGGCGCGGAATCAGCCCCAGCATTTT. Amino acid sequence: CSAGLQGARNQPQHF.

Points on this clonotype: A much larger clone is a single base away; this may be a read error. The V call is TRBV10-3, the J call TRBJ1-6, with D uncertain. V was trimmed by 10 bases and J by 11 bases, leaving 12 bases between them. CDR3 length: 11 residues. CDR1 and CDR2 (germline): ENHRY, SYGVKD. The CDR3 here is CASNTAPPLHF. Here the CDR3 DNA reads TGTGCCAGCAACACAGCCCCACCCCTCCACTTT.

The chain employs TRBV2 and TRBJ1-2; 7 bases align to TRBD1. CDR1 SNHLY and CDR2 FYNNEI come from the germline V gene. The CDR3 is 13 residues long. V lost 5 bases, J lost 8 bases, and 8 bases stayed unmatched. The CDR3 here is CASSPHTGQGYTF. CDR3 nucleotide sequence: TGTGCCAGCAGTCCGCACACGGGACAGGGCTACACCTTC.

This clonotype has more than one count but fewer than ten. V is TRBV7-2 and J is TRBJ2-7, with 7 bases lining up with TRBD1. The V and J ends lost 1 base and 7 bases, in that order; junction bases with no gene match: 7. In germline, CDR1 is SGHTA, CDR2 FQGNSA. There are 14 residues in the CDR3. The CDR3 DNA sequence: TGTGCCAGCAGCTTAGGTCCAGGGGGTTGGGAGCAGTACTTC. This gives the protein CASSLGPGGWEQYF. The full variable domain, with the rest looked up from reference TRBV7-2 and TRBJ2-7, is GAGVSQSPSNKVTEKGKDVELRCDPISGHTALYWYRQSLGQGLEFLIYFQGNSAPDKSGLPSDRFSAERTGGSVSTLTIQRTQQEDSAVYLCASSLGPGGWEQYFGPGTRLTVT.

This clonotype was picked up a small number of times. One junction end does not reproduce the germline sequence, and a read error may be involved. The rearrangement joins TRBV2 to TRBJ2-5, with no clear D. The CDR3 has 10 residues. Germline V lookup: CDR1 SNHLY, CDR2 FYNNEI. The DNA for the CDR3 is TGTGCCAGCGGCCAAGATACCCAGTACTTC. This translates into CASGQDTQYF.

The rearrangement uses TRBV25-1 and TRBJ1-5; D is unresolved. Germline CDR1 is MGHDK and CDR2 is SYGVNS. Trimming removed 2 bases at V and 6 bases at J, with 8 bases between. The CDR3 contains 13 residues. The CDR3 coding sequence is TGTGCCAGCAGTGAAGGGGATCTTCAGCCCCAGCATTTT. As protein: CASSEGDLQPQHF. The whole variable domain, filled in from reference TRBV25-1 and TRBJ1-5, reads EADIYQTPRYLVIGTGKKITLECSQTMGHDKMYWYQQDPGMELHLIHYSYGVNSTEKGDLSSESTVSRIRTEHFPLTLESARPSHTSQYLCASSEGDLQPQHFGDGTRLSIL.

The chain employs TRBV9 and TRBJ2-6, with 12 bases matching TRBD1. The CDR3 runs 18 residues. Germline V gene data show CDR1 as SGDLS and CDR2 as YYNGEE. J was trimmed by 3 bases and V by 0 bases; bases with no gene match: 4. In nucleotides, the CDR3 is TGTGCCAGCAGCGTAGAGGGGACAGGGGGCGTTGGGGCCAACGTCCTGACTTTC. This sequence encodes CASSVEGTGGVGANVLTF.

In its sample, this clonotype was seen a few times. This chain connects TRBV20-1 to TRBJ2-5; D may be TRBD1 (7 bases). Trimming stripped 1 base from V and 5 bases from J, with 14 bases between. The V gene's germline CDR1 is DFQATT and CDR2 SNEGSKA (reference sequence). The CDR3 runs to 14 residues. Here the CDR3 DNA reads TGCAGTGCTAGAGGACAGGGAGGTTTGGAGACCCAGTACTTC. Its protein product is CSARGQGGLETQYF.

V usage is TRBV25-1 and J usage is TRBJ1-5; D remains ambiguous. Germline lookup yields CDR1 MGHDK and CDR2 SYGVNS. Trimming shortened V by 6 bases and J by 3 bases, and 6 bases separated the two germline ends. The CDR3 consists of 12 residues. The CDR3 sequence: CASSALNQPQHF. The DNA for the CDR3 is TGTGCCAGCAGCGCACTCAATCAGCCCCAGCATTTT.

This clonotype has a count of ten or more. The chain is built from TRBV19 and TRBJ1-6; no definite D call. CDR1 is LNHDA, CDR2 SQIVND, per germline (reference sequence). This CDR3 spans 15 amino acids. V shed 3 bases and J shed 7 bases, with 13 bases lying between them. The CDR3 bases are TGTGCCAGTAGTATCCCCCCAGGACTGAATTCACCCCTCCACTTT. The encoded protein is CASSIPPGLNSPLHF.

The chain has TRBV2 and TRBJ1-6; D may be TRBD1 (6 bases). Germline V lookup: CDR1 SNHLY, CDR2 FYNNEI. The CDR3 covers 15 residues. Trimming took off 8 bases at V and 7 bases at J, with 18 bases between the two ends. The CDR3 DNA sequence: TGTGCCAGCTCCCAAGGACAGCTTCCAAATTCACCCCTCCACTTT. This codes for CASSQGQLPNSPLHF.

This clonotype came up once. The germline gene is not matched at one end of the junction; a read error may be the cause. The V gene is TRBV10-3, the J gene TRBJ1-4; 7 bases are shared with TRBD1. CDR1 and CDR2 from the germline V gene are ENHRY and SYGVKD. CDR3 length: 15 amino acids. The CDR3 spells CASSSPGQRNEKLFF. The CDR3 DNA follows: TGTGCCAGCAGTTCTCCGGGACAGCGTAATGAAAAACTGTTTTTT.

The chain recombines TRBV7-2 with TRBJ2-7, with a weak D call TRBD2 (6 bases). Trimming cost V 0 bases and J 3 bases, with 12 bases left between them. The CDR3 totals 15 residues. Germline-derived CDR1 and CDR2 are SGHTA and FQGNSA. CDR3 sequence reads: CASSLAGTFRYEQYF. Here the CDR3 DNA reads TGTGCCAGCAGCTTAGCGGGGACTTTCCGCTACGAGCAGTACTTC.

This clonotype showed up just a few times. The chain is built from TRBV6-6 and TRBJ1-5, with 9 bases lining up with TRBD1. Germline CDR1 and CDR2: MNHNY and SVGAGI (reference sequence). There are 14 residues in the CDR3. V lost 7 bases and J lost 6; bases outside the gene matches: 7. CDR3 DNA sequence: TGTGCCAGCACTCGGGGACAGGGAGGTCAGCCCCAGCATTTT. Its translation: CASTRGQGGQPQHF.

This clonotype was seen only once. V and J are TRBV15 and TRBJ2-3, with no clear D. CDR1 LNHNV and CDR2 YYDKDF come from the germline V gene (reference sequence). V gave up 6 bases and J gave up 6 bases, with 7 bases separating them. There are 11 residues in the CDR3. The CDR3 loop reads CATSDADTQYF. The CDR3 DNA reads TGTGCCACCAGTGACGCGGATACGCAGTATTTT.

This clonotype appeared a few times. This sequence joins TRBV25-1 and TRBJ2-2, with 7 bases identical to TRBD2. The CDR3 is 17 residues long. Germline V gene sequence: CDR1 MGHDK, CDR2 SYGVNS. V was pared by 6 bases and J by 5 bases, with 15 bases of the junction left unmatched. In nucleotides, the CDR3 is TGTGCCAGCAGCCGGAATCCCGGGACTACCGAAACCGGGGAGCTGTTTTTT. Translation: CASSRNPGTTETGELFF.

The V and J genes are TRBV29-1 and TRBJ1-3; D is unclear. Germline-derived CDR1 and CDR2 are SQVTM and ANQGSEA. The CDR3 has 16 residues. Trimming removed 8 bases from V and 0 bases from J, with 20 bases in between. The CDR3 DNA reads TGCAGCACACTCACGGCCGGGTCAAGCTCTGGAAACACCATATATTTT. It codes for CSTLTAGSSSGNTIYF.

This clonotype was seen a few times. This chain joins TRBV19 and TRBJ2-7; either TRBD1 or TRBD2 may fit D (5 bases each). Germline lookup yields CDR1 LNHDA and CDR2 SQIVND (reference sequence). V was pared by 7 bases and J by 0 bases, with 19 bases between. The CDR3 totals 16 residues. CDR3 DNA: TGTGCCAGTAAATGGTTACGGGACCGCAGCTCCTACGAGCAGTACTTC. Translated, it gives CASKWLRDRSSYEQYF.